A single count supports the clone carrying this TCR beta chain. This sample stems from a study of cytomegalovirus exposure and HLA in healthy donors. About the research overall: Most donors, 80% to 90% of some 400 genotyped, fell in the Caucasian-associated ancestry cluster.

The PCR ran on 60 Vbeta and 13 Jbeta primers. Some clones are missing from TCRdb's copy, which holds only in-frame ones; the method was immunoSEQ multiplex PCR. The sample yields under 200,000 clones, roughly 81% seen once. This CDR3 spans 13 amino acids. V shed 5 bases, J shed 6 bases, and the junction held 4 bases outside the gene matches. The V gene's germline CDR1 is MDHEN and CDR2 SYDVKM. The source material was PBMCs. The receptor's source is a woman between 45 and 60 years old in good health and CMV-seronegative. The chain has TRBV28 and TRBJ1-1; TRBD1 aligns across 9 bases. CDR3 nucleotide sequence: TGTGCCAGCAGTGGGACAGGGAGCCCTGAAGCTTTCTTT. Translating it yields CASSGTGSPEAFF. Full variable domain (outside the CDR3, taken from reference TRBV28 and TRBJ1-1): DVKVTQSSRYLVKRTGEKVFLECVQDMDHENMFWYRQDPGLGLRLIYFSYDVKMKEKGDIPEGYSVSREKKERFSLILESASTNQTSMYLCASSGTGSPEAFFGQGTRLTVV.